Listed here are 2 T cell receptor beta chains from one sample, sequenced in a study of CD8+ T cells in alopecia areata. Following extraction, RNA underwent reverse transcription to cDNA, which served as the sequencing template. Libraries were prepared by immunoSEQ multiplex PCR; TCRdb keeps only in-frame clonotypes and omits some of them. The repertoire consists of 110,000 to 150,000 clones, with around 49% occurring once and the leading ten covering 0.85% to 1%. Here the sequenced sample was CD4+ T cells sorted from blood, taken at week 0. These TCRs come from a human donor with alopecia areata.

The sample holds a few counts of this clone. The identical CDR3 is also encoded by other nucleotide sequences in the sample. CDR3 amino acids: CSVGSGGTGELFF. CDR3 nucleotides: TGCAGCGTTGGGTCAGGGGGGACCGGGGAGCTGTTTTTT. The chain links TRBV29-1 to TRBJ2-2; D possibly corresponds to TRBD1 (7 bases). This CDR3 has 13 residues. Germline V lookup: CDR1 SQVTM, CDR2 ANQGSEA. V dropped 4 bases and J dropped 5 bases, with 11 bases sitting between them.

This chain joins TRBV28 and TRBJ1-2, with 9 nucleotides matching TRBD1. The CDR3 length is 13 residues. The V and J ends lost 4 bases and 8 bases, in that order; junction bases with no gene match: 5. CDR1 MDHEN and CDR2 SYDVKM come from the germline V gene. CDR3 nucleotide sequence: TGTGCCAGCAGTTCACAGGGGGCTTGGGGCTACACCTTC. This codes for CASSSQGAWGYTF.